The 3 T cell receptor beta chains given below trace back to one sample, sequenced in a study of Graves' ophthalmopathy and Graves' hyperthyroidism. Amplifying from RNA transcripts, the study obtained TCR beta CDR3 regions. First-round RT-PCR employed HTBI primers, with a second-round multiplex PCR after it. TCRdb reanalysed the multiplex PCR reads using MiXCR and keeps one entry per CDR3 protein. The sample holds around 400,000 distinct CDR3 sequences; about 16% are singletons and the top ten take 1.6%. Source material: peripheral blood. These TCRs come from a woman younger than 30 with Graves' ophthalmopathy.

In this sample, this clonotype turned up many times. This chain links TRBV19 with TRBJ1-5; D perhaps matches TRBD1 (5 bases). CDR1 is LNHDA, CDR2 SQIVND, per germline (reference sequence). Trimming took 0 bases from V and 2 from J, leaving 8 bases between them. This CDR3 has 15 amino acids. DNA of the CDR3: TGTGCCAGTAGTATAGAACCGGGACGCAATCAGCCCCAGCATTTT. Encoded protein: CASSIEPGRNQPQHF.

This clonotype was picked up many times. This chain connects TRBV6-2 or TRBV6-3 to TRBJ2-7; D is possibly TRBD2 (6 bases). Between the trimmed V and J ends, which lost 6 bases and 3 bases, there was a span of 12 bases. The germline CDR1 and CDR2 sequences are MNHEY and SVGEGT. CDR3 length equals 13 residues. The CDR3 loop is CASRYGGGYEQYF. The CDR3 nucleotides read TGTGCCAGCAGGTACGGGGGTGGCTACGAGCAGTACTTC.

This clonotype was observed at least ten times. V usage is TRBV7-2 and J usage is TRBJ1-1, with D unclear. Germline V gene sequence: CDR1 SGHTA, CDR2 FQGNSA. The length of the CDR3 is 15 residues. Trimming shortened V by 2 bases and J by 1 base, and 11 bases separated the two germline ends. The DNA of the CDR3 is TGTGCCAGCAGCTTAAGGAGGGATGGGAACACTGAAGCTTTCTTT. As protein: CASSLRRDGNTEAFF.